This T cell receptor beta chain comes out of a study of blood T cell repertoires in COVID-19. Study context: Sources were T cells, B-cell-depleted T cells, or PBMCs; the material itself was cDNA or gDNA.

The CDR3 sequence is 17 residues long. Trimming took 0 bases from V and 4 from J, leaving 17 bases between them. Germline values: CDR1 SGHRS, CDR2 YFSETQ. Assay: immunoSEQ multiplex PCR; the TCRdb copy retains only in-frame clones and omits some. The table has some 220,000 clones, 80% to 90% seen once. The receptor was isolated from a woman in her late teens or twenties in a cohort exposed to, infected with or recovered from COVID-19 (not recorded which). The chain has TRBV5-1 and TRBJ1-3, with D tentatively TRBD1 (6 bases). The specimen sequenced was PBMCs or T cells enriched from blood (not recorded which). The CDR3, as DNA: TGCGCCAGCAGCTTGGCCAACAGGGTATCGCCGGGAAACACCATATATTTT. Translation gives CASSLANRVSPGNTIYF.